The following is a T cell receptor (beta chain) sequence with its context. This CDR3 has 16 residues. Germline lookup yields CDR1 SGHTA and CDR2 FQGNSA. J was trimmed by 3 bases and V by 5 bases; bases with no gene match: 9. Clones were sequenced by immunoSEQ multiplex PCR, and TCRdb holds only the in-frame ones, with some missing. Altogether around 140,000 clones are present, 80% to 90% being singletons, with the ten largest covering around 20%. The sample belongs to a study of blood T cell repertoires in COVID-19. Overall study: Acute and convalescent COVID-19 samples came from the United States, Italy and Spain. Nucleic acid was either cDNA or gDNA, and it came from T cells, B-cell-depleted T cells, or PBMCs.

The TCR was taken from a middle-aged man with active or convalescent COVID-19. The specimen was peripheral blood. This chain joins TRBV7-2 and TRBJ2-2; 7 nucleotides agree with TRBD1. For the CDR3, the DNA is TGTGCCAGCAGCAAATCGTCGGGACAGTACACCGGGGAGCTGTTTTTT. Encoded protein: CASSKSSGQYTGELFF.